Listed below are T cell receptor beta chains from one sample, sequenced in a study of HIV-infected children after antiretroviral therapy interruption. TCRdb ran MiXCR on the 3' RACE reads and lists one entry per CDR3 protein. Of more than 12,000 distinct CDR3 sequences listed, 3% to 3.5% are singletons. Sequenced material: CD45RO+ CD8+ T cells from PBMCs, pooled from several time points, taken from a donor given antiretroviral therapy, either interrupted or continuous. The receptors stem from a pool of human donors with HIV. CDR3s include the opening cysteine and the closing phenylalanine or tryptophan. Fields, in order: V gene, clone size, D gene, J gene, CDR3 protein, CDR3 DNA. D genes are given only for firm matches. Size is stated for part of the rows, as once, few or many counts, or as a class when the clone is expanded.

v_call: TRBV4-1
clone_size: few
d_call: TRBD2
j_call: TRBJ2-5
cdr3_aa: CASSQVGWTSGDQETQYF
cdr3_nt: TGCGCCAGCAGCCAAGTGGGCTGGACTAGCGGAGACCAAGAGACCCAGTACTTC

v_call: TRBV10-3
clone_size: -
d_call: TRBD1
j_call: TRBJ2-7
cdr3_aa: CAISLYDRGKIGDYEQYF
cdr3_nt: TGTGCCATCAGTCTTTACGACAGGGGCAAGATAGGGGACTACGAGCAGTACTTC

v_call: TRBV20-1
clone_size: -
d_call: TRBD2
j_call: TRBJ2-7
cdr3_aa: CSARGAGEGSAGGPYEQYF
cdr3_nt: TGCAGTGCTAGAGGGGCAGGGGAAGGATCCGCGGGGGGGCCCTACGAGCAGTACTTC

v_call: TRBV6-1
clone_size: many
d_call: -
j_call: TRBJ2-7
cdr3_aa: CASREWGGRQYF
cdr3_nt: TGTGCCAGCAGGGAATGGGGCGGGCGGCAGTACTTC

v_call: TRBV21-1
clone_size: many
d_call: -
j_call: TRBJ2-1
cdr3_aa: CASSKSWGAESDNEQFF
cdr3_nt: TGTGCCAGCAGCAAATCATGGGGGGCCGAAAGTGACAATGAGCAGTTCTTC

v_call: TRBV29-1
clone_size: few
d_call: -
j_call: TRBJ1-1
cdr3_aa: CSVDLYTEAFF
cdr3_nt: TGCAGCGTGGACCTATACACTGAAGCTTTCTTT

v_call: TRBV15
clone_size: many
d_call: -
j_call: TRBJ2-6
cdr3_aa: CATSRVQDYSGANVLTF
cdr3_nt: TGTGCCACCAGCAGAGTGCAGGACTACTCTGGGGCCAACGTCCTGACTTTC

v_call: TRBV12-5
clone_size: few
d_call: TRBD1
j_call: TRBJ1-4
cdr3_aa: CASGQGRGLEKLFF
cdr3_nt: TGTGCTAGTGGTCAGGGCAGGGGGCTAGAAAAACTGTTTTTT

v_call: TRBV28
clone_size: many
d_call: -
j_call: TRBJ1-2
cdr3_aa: CASRKGFYGYTF
cdr3_nt: TGTGCCAGCAGAAAGGGGTTCTATGGCTACACCTTC

v_call: TRBV6-4
clone_size: many
d_call: -
j_call: TRBJ2-1
cdr3_aa: CASSETELSYNEQFF
cdr3_nt: TGTGCCAGCAGTGAGACGGAGCTCTCCTACAATGAGCAGTTCTTC

v_call: TRBV19
clone_size: many
d_call: -
j_call: TRBJ1-5
cdr3_aa: CASKRQHLNQPQHF
cdr3_nt: TGTGCCAGTAAGCGGCAGCACCTGAATCAGCCCCAGCATTTT

v_call: TRBV12-3/TRBV12-4
clone_size: -
d_call: -
j_call: TRBJ2-7
cdr3_aa: CASRVPWGASEQYF
cdr3_nt: TGTGCCAGCAGAGTCCCCTGGGGAGCGTCCGAGCAGTACTTC

v_call: TRBV7-2
clone_size: many
d_call: -
j_call: TRBJ2-3
cdr3_aa: CASSPARGTDTQYF
cdr3_nt: TGTGCCAGCAGCCCCGCCAGGGGCACAGATACGCAGTATTTT

v_call: TRBV5-6
clone_size: many
d_call: TRBD1
j_call: TRBJ1-1
cdr3_aa: CASSLWVTGAPPEAFF
cdr3_nt: TGTGCCAGCAGCTTGTGGGTAACAGGGGCTCCGCCTGAAGCTTTCTTT

v_call: TRBV5-5
clone_size: many
d_call: TRBD1
j_call: TRBJ2-2
cdr3_aa: CASRHGQGRVTGELFF
cdr3_nt: TGTGCCAGCAGACACGGACAGGGAAGGGTAACCGGGGAGCTGTTTTTT

v_call: TRBV4-3
clone_size: many
d_call: TRBD2
j_call: TRBJ2-1
cdr3_aa: CASSQPRVGGGNEQFF
cdr3_nt: TGCGCCAGCAGCCAGCCGCGAGTTGGGGGGGGAAATGAGCAGTTCTTC

v_call: TRBV9
clone_size: few
d_call: -
j_call: TRBJ2-7
cdr3_aa: CASSSGTPDYEQYF
cdr3_nt: TGTGCCAGCAGCTCCGGGACACCCGACTACGAGCAGTACTTC

v_call: TRBV4-1
clone_size: -
d_call: TRBD1
j_call: TRBJ1-5
cdr3_aa: CASRPQGADQPQHF
cdr3_nt: TGCGCCAGCAGGCCTCAGGGGGCGGATCAGCCCCAGCATTTT

v_call: TRBV28
clone_size: many
d_call: -
j_call: TRBJ2-1
cdr3_aa: CASSFYRVSYNEQFF
cdr3_nt: TGTGCCAGCAGTTTTTACAGGGTCTCCTACAATGAGCAGTTCTTC

v_call: TRBV27
clone_size: few
d_call: -
j_call: TRBJ2-7
cdr3_aa: CASSLNSLTYEQYF
cdr3_nt: TGTGCCAGCAGTTTAAACAGTTTGACCTACGAGCAGTACTTC

v_call: TRBV23-1
clone_size: many
d_call: TRBD1
j_call: TRBJ1-6
cdr3_aa: CASSRSDDPRDRSSSSPLHF
cdr3_nt: TGCGCCAGCAGCCGATCAGATGACCCCCGGGACAGATCCTCGAGTTCACCCCTCCACTTT

v_call: TRBV6-5
clone_size: many
d_call: -
j_call: TRBJ2-3
cdr3_aa: CASSYSILADTQYF
cdr3_nt: TGTGCCAGCAGTTACTCAATCCTAGCAGATACGCAGTATTTT

v_call: TRBV15
clone_size: many
d_call: TRBD1
j_call: TRBJ2-1
cdr3_aa: CATSGSLPGTAAHPRPNNEQFF
cdr3_nt: TGTGCCACCAGCGGGTCTTTGCCAGGGACAGCCGCCCATCCCCGCCCGAACAATGAGCAGTTCTTC

v_call: TRBV14
clone_size: many
d_call: -
j_call: TRBJ2-7
cdr3_aa: CASSQGQGATYEQYF
cdr3_nt: TGTGCCAGCAGCCAAGGTCAGGGTGCGACCTACGAGCAGTACTTC

v_call: TRBV11-2
clone_size: many
d_call: TRBD1
j_call: TRBJ2-7
cdr3_aa: CASLWTGHYEQYF
cdr3_nt: TGTGCCAGCTTGTGGACAGGGCACTACGAGCAGTACTTC

v_call: TRBV28
clone_size: -
d_call: -
j_call: TRBJ2-5
cdr3_aa: CASIPTGGETQYF
cdr3_nt: TGTGCCAGCATACCCACAGGAGGAGAGACCCAGTACTTC

v_call: TRBV7-6
clone_size: many
d_call: -
j_call: TRBJ2-2
cdr3_aa: CASSLDPGDTGELFF
cdr3_nt: TGTGCCAGCAGCTTAGACCCAGGGGACACCGGGGAGCTGTTTTTT

v_call: TRBV2
clone_size: many
d_call: -
j_call: TRBJ2-1
cdr3_aa: CASSTTGTLYNEQFF
cdr3_nt: TGTGCCAGCAGTACAACCGGGACACTTTACAATGAGCAGTTCTTC

v_call: TRBV25-1
clone_size: many
d_call: -
j_call: TRBJ1-4
cdr3_aa: CASSGPGERDEKLFF
cdr3_nt: TGTGCCAGCAGCGGACCGGGGGAACGGGATGAAAAACTGTTTTTT

v_call: TRBV5-6
clone_size: many
d_call: TRBD1
j_call: TRBJ1-4
cdr3_aa: CASSFLGQGVEKLFF
cdr3_nt: TGTGCCAGCAGCTTCTTGGGACAGGGGGTTGAAAAACTGTTTTTT

v_call: TRBV4-2
clone_size: few
d_call: TRBD2
j_call: TRBJ2-7
cdr3_aa: CASSRLAGDYEQYF
cdr3_nt: TGTGCCAGCAGCAGACTAGCGGGAGATTACGAGCAGTACTTC

v_call: TRBV5-1
clone_size: -
d_call: TRBD1
j_call: TRBJ2-7
cdr3_aa: CASSLGTASGYEQYF
cdr3_nt: TGCGCCAGCAGCTTAGGGACAGCCTCGGGCTACGAGCAGTACTTC

v_call: TRBV4-3
clone_size: many
d_call: -
j_call: TRBJ2-2
cdr3_aa: CASSQVSDLTGELFF
cdr3_nt: TGCGCCAGCAGCCAAGTCTCGGACCTCACCGGGGAGCTGTTTTTT

v_call: TRBV6-2/TRBV6-3
clone_size: few
d_call: -
j_call: TRBJ2-1
cdr3_aa: CASSYASAYNEQFF
cdr3_nt: TGTGCCAGCAGTTACGCTTCAGCCTACAATGAGCAGTTCTTC

v_call: TRBV27
clone_size: many
d_call: TRBD2
j_call: TRBJ2-5
cdr3_aa: CASSLVASGTPQYF
cdr3_nt: TGTGCCAGCAGTTTGGTCGCTAGCGGGACACCGCAGTACTTC

v_call: TRBV19
clone_size: many
d_call: TRBD2
j_call: TRBJ2-1
cdr3_aa: CASSIGSGGAGNEQFF
cdr3_nt: TGTGCCAGTAGTATCGGAAGCGGGGGGGCTGGAAATGAGCAGTTCTTC

v_call: TRBV6-2/TRBV6-3
clone_size: many
d_call: TRBD1
j_call: TRBJ1-2
cdr3_aa: CASSPSTGGYTF
cdr3_nt: TGTGCCAGCAGCCCTTCGACAGGGGGCTACACCTTC

v_call: TRBV11-2
clone_size: many
d_call: TRBD2
j_call: TRBJ2-7
cdr3_aa: CASSRGGAYEQYF
cdr3_nt: TGTGCCAGCAGTCGCGGGGGGGCCTACGAGCAGTACTTC

v_call: TRBV11-2
clone_size: many
d_call: -
j_call: TRBJ2-7
cdr3_aa: CASRGAASVEQYF
cdr3_nt: TGTGCCAGCAGGGGGGCAGCCTCTGTGGAGCAGTACTTC

v_call: TRBV27
clone_size: -
d_call: -
j_call: TRBJ2-6
cdr3_aa: CASSPEAGTASGANVLTF
cdr3_nt: TGTGCCAGCAGCCCTGAAGCAGGTACCGCCTCTGGGGCCAACGTCCTGACTTTC

v_call: TRBV6-1
clone_size: many
d_call: TRBD1
j_call: TRBJ2-5
cdr3_aa: CASSPGTGAETQYF
cdr3_nt: TGTGCCAGCAGTCCCGGGACAGGGGCCGAGACCCAGTACTTC

v_call: TRBV2
clone_size: many
d_call: -
j_call: TRBJ1-6
cdr3_aa: CASSGGHSYNSPLHF
cdr3_nt: TGTGCCAGCTCGGGGGGCCATTCCTATAATTCACCCCTCCACTTT

v_call: TRBV7-6
clone_size: medium-sized
d_call: TRBD2
j_call: TRBJ2-1
cdr3_aa: CASSPRLAGNNEQFF
cdr3_nt: TGTGCCAGCAGTCCCAGGCTAGCGGGGAACAATGAGCAGTTCTTC

v_call: TRBV6-4
clone_size: many
d_call: -
j_call: TRBJ2-3
cdr3_aa: CASSDGSTDTQYF
cdr3_nt: TGTGCCAGCAGTGACGGGAGCACAGATACGCAGTATTTT

v_call: TRBV7-3
clone_size: many
d_call: -
j_call: TRBJ2-1
cdr3_aa: CASSLQGNEQFF
cdr3_nt: TGTGCCAGCAGCTTACAGGGCAACGAGCAGTTCTTC

v_call: TRBV2
clone_size: many
d_call: -
j_call: TRBJ2-7
cdr3_aa: CASSDRGYEQYF
cdr3_nt: TGTGCCAGCAGTGACCGGGGGTACGAGCAGTACTTC

v_call: TRBV7-9
clone_size: many
d_call: -
j_call: TRBJ2-7
cdr3_aa: CASSPPQEPEQYF
cdr3_nt: TGTGCCAGCAGCCCACCCCAAGAGCCCGAGCAGTACTTC

v_call: TRBV4-3
clone_size: many
d_call: -
j_call: TRBJ2-6
cdr3_aa: CASSQEVGAGANVLTF
cdr3_nt: TGCGCCAGCAGCCAAGAGGTGGGGGCTGGGGCCAACGTCCTGACTTTC

v_call: TRBV2
clone_size: -
d_call: -
j_call: TRBJ1-2
cdr3_aa: CASSETRTEDYTF
cdr3_nt: TGTGCCAGCAGTGAAACCAGGACCGAAGACTACACCTTC

v_call: TRBV4-1
clone_size: many
d_call: TRBD1
j_call: TRBJ1-1
cdr3_aa: CASSRDRVEAFF
cdr3_nt: TGCGCCAGCAGTCGCGACAGGGTAGAAGCTTTCTTT

v_call: TRBV7-8
clone_size: many
d_call: -
j_call: TRBJ2-4
cdr3_aa: CASSFRLGDRLGDIQYF
cdr3_nt: TGTGCCAGCAGCTTCCGATTGGGGGATAGGCTAGGGGACATTCAGTACTTC

v_call: TRBV5-1
clone_size: -
d_call: TRBD1
j_call: TRBJ2-6
cdr3_aa: CASSLPGQTFPGANVLTF
cdr3_nt: TGCGCCAGCAGCTTACCGGGACAGACTTTCCCTGGGGCCAACGTCCTGACTTTC

v_call: TRBV28
clone_size: many
d_call: -
j_call: TRBJ2-6
cdr3_aa: CASSRISGANVLTF
cdr3_nt: TGTGCCAGCAGCAGGATCTCTGGGGCCAACGTCCTGACTTTC

v_call: TRBV5-7
clone_size: few
d_call: TRBD2
j_call: TRBJ2-2
cdr3_aa: CASSLETSGETGELFF
cdr3_nt: TGTGCCAGCAGCTTGGAAACTAGCGGGGAAACGGGGGAGCTGTTTTTT